The clone carrying this T cell receptor beta chain was counted ten times or more. Its antigen remains unknown. One entry per CDR3 protein results from TCRdb running MiXCR on the multiplex PCR reads. The table lists more than 85,000 distinct CDR3 sequences, approximately 22% of them singletons. Samples came from axillary lymph nodes draining the breast cancer. V lost 0 bases and J lost 6; bases outside the gene matches: 8. Germline loops: CDR1 MNHNY, CDR2 SVGAGI (reference sequence). CDR3 length: 16 amino acids. The sample originates from a study of breast tumors, draining lymph nodes, adjacent tissues. Study outcomes and limitations: The lymph node origin of tumor T cells was framed as consistent with a hypothesis, not demonstrated. Tumor TCR diversity was below lymph nodes but above nontumor tissue. Compared with basal-like, luminal-like tumors shared significantly more repertoire with nontumor tissue.

The V call is TRBV6-6, the J call TRBJ2-3; 8 bases line up with TRBD2. The source of this sequence is a female donor with breast cancer. Some clones in this sample may be carry-over from other donors' samples. The material sequenced was axillary lymph node tissue. CDR3 DNA: TGTGCCAGCAGTTACTCCCGCGGGGCTAGCGGGGATACGCAGTATTTT. Protein product: CASSYSRGASGDTQYF.